The entry that follows covers one T cell receptor beta chain sequence. The germline gives CDR1 LNHDA, CDR2 SQIVND (reference sequence). This CDR3 comprises 15 residues. The V end was cut by 3 bases, the J end by 2 bases, with 12 bases between. Data came from immunoSEQ multiplex PCR; TCRdb stores just in-frame clones and leaves some out. The data hold around 50,000 clones, with approximately 93% observed a single time. The receptor comes from a middle-aged man with rheumatoid arthritis. The rearrangement uses TRBV19 and TRBJ2-3; no definite D call. The source material was PBMCs. CDR3 in DNA: TGTGCCAGTAGTATGCGGTGGTTAAACACAGATACGCAGTATTTT. Residues: CASSMRWLNTDTQYF.